Shown below are 26 T cell receptor beta chains from a single sample sequenced in a study of molecular identifiers for immune sequencing clone quantification. TCRdb re-called the PCR reads through MiXCR, storing one row per CDR3 protein. The table has more than 450,000 distinct CDR3 sequences, about 20% seen once; the top ten hold under 0.85%. Sequencing was performed on naive CD8+ T cells from blood, with Jurkat cell RNA spiked in. Noted subset: FACS-sorted CD8+CD4-CCR7+CD45RA+ naive T cells. These receptors all come from a human donor in good health. Some libraries in this study had Jurkat cell RNA spiked in.

The chain joins TRBV19 to TRBJ2-7; possible D gene TRBD1, 6 bases. The CDR3 loop spans 13 amino acids. Trimming took off 6 bases at V and 3 bases at J, with 12 bases between the two ends. Looked up from germline, CDR1 is LNHDA and CDR2 is SQIVND (reference sequence). CDR3 in DNA: TGTGCCAGTAGCAAAGGGACAAGCTACGAGCAGTACTTC. Residues: CASSKGTSYEQYF.

Many counts were recorded for this clonotype. The chain employs TRBV6-5 and TRBJ2-7, with D tentatively TRBD2 (5 bases). The CDR3 is 13 amino acids. Trimming stripped 2 bases from V and 9 bases from J, with 14 bases between. In germline, CDR1 is MNHEY, CDR2 SVGAGI. CDR3 DNA: TGTGCCAGCAGTTACCCGGGATCTACGGGGCAGTACTTC. Protein sequence: CASSYPGSTGQYF.

As to this clonotype: This CDR3 is missing its conserved last phenylalanine or tryptophan, likely due to a read error. The rearrangement uses TRBV15 and TRBJ1-1, with 8 bases aligning to TRBD1. Germline V lookup: CDR1 LNHNV, CDR2 YYDKDF (reference sequence). V trimming: 3 bases; J trimming: 8 bases; junction bases outside the gene matches: 8. This CDR3 region has 14 residues. The CDR3 DNA follows: TGTGCCACCAGCAGCGAAATGGGACAGGAAGAAGCTTTCATT. This sequence encodes CATSSEMGQEEAFI.

This clonotype was seen more than once but under ten times. This chain connects TRBV27 to TRBJ2-7; 7 nucleotides align to TRBD1. Germline values: CDR1 MNHEY, CDR2 SMNVEV (reference sequence). CDR3 length: 14 residues. V was clipped by 6 bases and J by 2 bases; unmatched bases: 7. The DNA for the CDR3 is TGTGCCAGCAGCGAGACAGGGCTTGCCTACGAGCAGTACTTC. Translating it yields CASSETGLAYEQYF.

The CDR3 loop reads CASSFSFGYTF. CDR3 nucleotide sequence: TGTGCCAGCAGTTTTTCCTTTGGCTACACCTTC. V gene TRBV12-3 or TRBV12-4 combines with J gene TRBJ1-2; D is uncertain. The ends were cut back, 3 bases at V and 7 bases at J, with 6 bases in the middle. The CDR3 length is 11 residues.

This clonotype showed up just a few times. The V gene is TRBV11-1, the J gene TRBJ2-7, with D maybe TRBD1 (6 bases). This CDR3 has 14 residues. V lost 0 bases and J 5 bases, leaving 11 bases between the germline ends. Per germline, CDR1 SGHAT and CDR2 FQDESV (reference sequence). CDR3 DNA: TGTGCCAGCAGCTTAGCACAGGGTGTACACGAGCAGTACTTC. Amino acids: CASSLAQGVHEQYF.

This clonotype was detected many times. The chain has TRBV2 and TRBJ2-3, with D perhaps TRBD2 (5 bases). V was cut by 0 bases and J by 6 bases, with 7 bases left in between. The CDR3 consists of 13 residues. Germline V CDR1 and CDR2: SNHLY, FYNNEI. The CDR3 DNA follows: TGTGCCAGCAGTGAAGCGCGGAGGGATACGCAGTATTTT. Protein product: CASSEARRDTQYF.

In its sample, this clonotype was seen many times. V gene TRBV27 combines with J gene TRBJ2-7; 7 bases fit TRBD1. The trim removed 0 bases at V and 3 bases at J, leaving 5 bases unmatched. CDR3 length: 15 amino acids. Germline V CDR1 and CDR2: MNHEY, SMNVEV (reference sequence). The CDR3 bases are TGTGCCAGCAGTTTATCTCCGGGACAGATCTACGAGCAGTACTTC. Translated: CASSLSPGQIYEQYF.

This clonotype was seen at least ten times. The V and J genes are TRBV7-9 and TRBJ2-1; D is ambiguous. Germline values: CDR1 SEHNR, CDR2 FQNEAQ (reference sequence). The CDR3 consists of 13 residues. The V and J ends lost 1 base and 9 bases respectively, with 10 bases between them. The CDR3 bases are TGTGCCAGCAGCTTAGTTCTAGTCGGTGAGCAGTTCTTC. It translates to CASSLVLVGEQFF.

CDR3 loop: CASSLLRPRGMEKDTEAFF. The CDR3 DNA reads as TGTGCCAGCAGTTTACTACGGCCCCGGGGGATGGAAAAGGACACTGAAGCTTTCTTT. The chain is built from TRBV6-2 or TRBV6-3 and TRBJ1-1, with D maybe TRBD1 (5 bases). Germline CDR1 MNHEY, CDR2 SVGEGT. Deletions cut 4 bases from V and 3 bases from J, with 27 bases between. The CDR3 loop spans 19 amino acids.

This clonotype was detected ten times or more. The gene calls are TRBV5-6 and TRBJ2-7; D gene ambiguous. Deletions cut 4 bases from V and 1 base from J, with 15 bases between. Per the germline V gene, CDR1 is SGHDT and CDR2 is YYEEEE. CDR3 length: 15 residues. The CDR3 sequence: CASSPTPTRSYEQYF. DNA of the CDR3: TGTGCCAGCAGCCCAACGCCAACCCGGTCCTACGAGCAGTACTTC.

Here the CDR3 DNA reads TGTGCCAGCGGCTACTCCGGGACAAGCACAGATACGCAGTATTTT. It encodes CASGYSGTSTDTQYF. V and J are TRBV11-2 and TRBJ2-3, with D maybe TRBD1 (6 bases). Trimming left V 8 bases short and J 0 bases short, with 15 bases between. The CDR3 runs 15 residues. Germline V gene sequence: CDR1 SGHAT, CDR2 FQNNGV.

This clonotype was found many times. This chain uses TRBV7-9 with TRBJ2-3, with a possible D match to TRBD1 (6 bases). CDR1 SEHNR and CDR2 FQNEAQ come from the germline V gene (reference sequence). The CDR3 sequence is 13 residues long. Trimming stripped 6 bases from V and 1 base from J, with 8 bases between. The CDR3 loop reads CASRKGGTDTQYF. DNA of the CDR3: TGTGCCAGCAGAAAGGGGGGCACAGATACGCAGTATTTT.

The sample holds a few counts of this clonotype. This sequence joins TRBV27 and TRBJ2-3, with D perhaps matching TRBD1 or TRBD2 (5 bases each). This CDR3 spans 13 amino acids. Trimming cost V 3 bases and J 8 bases, with 12 bases left between them. Germline values: CDR1 MNHEY, CDR2 SMNVEV (reference sequence). The CDR3 region is CASSLGTVGTQYF. The DNA for the CDR3 is TGTGCCAGCAGTTTGGGGACGGTTGGTACGCAGTATTTT.

This clonotype was found a few times. This chain connects TRBV27 to TRBJ1-1; D not resolved. Trimming stripped 3 bases from V and 2 bases from J, with 10 bases between. Germline loops: CDR1 MNHEY, CDR2 SMNVEV (reference sequence). The CDR3 covers 14 residues. The CDR3 loop reads CASSFYSSNTEAFF. DNA of the CDR3: TGTGCCAGCAGTTTTTACAGCAGTAACACTGAAGCTTTCTTT.

This chain uses TRBV20-1 with TRBJ2-5; D unclear. The CDR3 contains 14 residues. Per germline, CDR1 DFQATT and CDR2 SNEGSKA (reference sequence). Between the trimmed V and J ends, which lost 4 bases and 2 bases, there was a span of 14 bases. CDR3 sequence (DNA): TGCAGTGCTACCGGGTTCCTGGGGCAAGAGACCCAGTACTTC. As protein: CSATGFLGQETQYF.

This clonotype was seen more than once but under ten times. This chain joins TRBV27 and TRBJ2-3, with TRBD2 matching over 7 bases. The CDR3 consists of 16 residues. CDR1 MNHEY and CDR2 SMNVEV come from the germline V gene (reference sequence). Germline trimming cut 8 bases from V and 2 bases from J; bases unmatched to any gene: 13. The CDR3 here is CASGTWTSLNTDTQYF. CDR3 nucleotide sequence: TGTGCCAGCGGTACTTGGACTAGTCTAAACACAGATACGCAGTATTTT.

The CDR3 region has the DNA TGTGCCAGTAGTCGCTCCGTGGGTTGGGTTACCCAAGAGACCCAGTACTTC. Protein sequence: CASSRSVGWVTQETQYF. The chain joins TRBV19 to TRBJ2-5; D unresolved. Germline V gene data show CDR1 as LNHDA and CDR2 as SQIVND (reference sequence). CDR3 length equals 17 residues. V gave up 5 bases and J gave up 1 base, with 20 bases separating them.

This clonotype was detected only a few times. A read error may be the cause here, since a much bigger clone is one base away. The J gene is TRBJ1-5, the V gene TRBV20-1; possible D gene TRBD1, 5 bases. V was pared by 4 bases and J by 3 bases, with 16 bases between. This CDR3 region has 15 residues. Germline CDR1 DFQATT, CDR2 SNEGSKA (reference sequence). The CDR3 nucleotides read TGCAGTGCTACCGCCAGGGCGGGGAACAATCAGCCCCAGCATTTT. This sequence encodes CSATARAGNNQPQHF.

This clonotype was observed at least ten times. The rearrangement links TRBV28 to TRBJ2-5, with 9 nucleotides matching TRBD2. With V trimmed by 3 bases and J by 0 bases, 5 bases remained unmatched. The germline CDR1 and CDR2 sequences are MDHEN and SYDVKM. The CDR3 contains 16 residues. The CDR3 bases are TGTGCCAGCAGTTTCCCGACTAGCGGTTACCAAGAGACCCAGTACTTC. This encodes CASSFPTSGYQETQYF.

This clonotype turned up a few times. The chain joins TRBV7-3 to TRBJ2-2, with TRBD2 as a possible D gene (6 bases). The germline V and J ends were trimmed by 5 bases and 13 bases, with 23 bases remaining between them. The CDR3 spans 15 residues. From germline, CDR1 is SGHTA and CDR2 FQGTGA. This chain's CDR3 is CASSRRTTDGTWLFF. For the CDR3, the DNA is TGTGCCAGCAGCCGACGGACTACCGACGGCACGTGGCTGTTTTTT.

The gene calls are TRBV7-9 and TRBJ2-7; D perhaps matches TRBD2 (5 bases). The CDR3 length is 12 residues. Trimming left V 1 base short and J 7 bases short, with 8 bases between. CDR1 and CDR2 (germline): SEHNR, FQNEAQ (reference sequence). The CDR3 region is CASSLGWREQYF. The CDR3 region has the DNA TGTGCCAGCAGCTTAGGATGGAGGGAGCAGTACTTC.

This clonotype was counted between two and nine times. The J gene is TRBJ1-6, the V gene TRBV9; a possible D gene is TRBD1 (6 bases). The germline V gene has CDR1 SGDLS and CDR2 YYNGEE. The CDR3 covers 15 residues. The V end lost 0 bases, the J end lost 6 bases, and 10 bases lay between the germline ends. This chain's CDR3 is CASSVDWTANSPLHF. In DNA, the CDR3 is TGTGCCAGCAGCGTAGATTGGACAGCTAATTCACCCCTCCACTTT.

The rearrangement links TRBV27 to TRBJ2-3; TRBD2 aligns across 7 bases. This CDR3 is built from 16 residues. The V and J ends lost 3 bases and 1 base, in that order; junction bases with no gene match: 7. The germline gives CDR1 MNHEY, CDR2 SMNVEV (reference sequence). CDR3 residues: CASSFIRAGGTDTQYF. The CDR3, as DNA: TGTGCCAGCAGTTTTATCCGGGCGGGAGGCACAGATACGCAGTATTTT.

This clonotype was seen repeatedly, ten times or more. The rearrangement links TRBV20-1 to TRBJ2-4; D might be TRBD1 or TRBD2, each matching 5 bases. The CDR3 contains 14 residues. CDR1 and CDR2 (germline): DFQATT, SNEGSKA (reference sequence). Trimming took 1 base from V and 0 from J, leaving 7 bases between them. The CDR3 coding sequence is TGCAGTGCTAGAGGAGGGGTAGCCAAAAACATTCAGTACTTC. Translation: CSARGGVAKNIQYF.

This clonotype was detected once. A read error may explain this, as a much larger clone is one base away. The chain employs TRBV6-5 and TRBJ2-2; weak D call: TRBD2 (5 bases). The germline gives CDR1 MNHEY, CDR2 SVGAGI. The CDR3 loop spans 13 amino acids. The DNA of the CDR3 is TGTGCCAGCAGTTACAGGAACACCGGGGAGCTGGTTTTT. Protein: CASSYRNTGELVF.